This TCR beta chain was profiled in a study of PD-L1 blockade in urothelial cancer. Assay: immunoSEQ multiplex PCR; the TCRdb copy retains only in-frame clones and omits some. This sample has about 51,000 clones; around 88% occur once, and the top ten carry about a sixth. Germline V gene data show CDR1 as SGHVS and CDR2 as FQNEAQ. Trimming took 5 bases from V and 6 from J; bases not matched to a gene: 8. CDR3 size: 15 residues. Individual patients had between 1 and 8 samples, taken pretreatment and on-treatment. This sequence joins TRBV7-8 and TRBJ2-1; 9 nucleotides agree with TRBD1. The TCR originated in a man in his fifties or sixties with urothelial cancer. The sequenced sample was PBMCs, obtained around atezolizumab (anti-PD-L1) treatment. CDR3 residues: CASSPRDREFNEQFF. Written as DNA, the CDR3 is TGTGCCAGCAGCCCCCGGGACAGGGAATTCAATGAGCAGTTCTTC.